This T cell receptor (beta chain) was retrieved from a study of post-analysis software for immune sequencing data. Unique molecular identifiers featured in each of the TCR beta cDNA libraries. TCRdb recomputed calls from the PCR reads with MiXCR, one row per CDR3 protein. This sample has more than 500,000 distinct CDR3 sequences; approximately 34% occur once, and the top ten carry 4.5% to 7.5%. Notes on the study in general: When patients were compared with controls, 4 or 5 TRBV segments were more frequent, TRBV5-6, TRBV5-1 and TRBV20-1 among them. The normalized Chao1 diversity of multiple sclerosis patients was significantly lower than that of controls.

In regard to this clonotype: Antigen unknown.

Deletions cut 7 bases from V and 0 bases from J, with 7 bases between. This CDR3 contains 12 residues. Germline lookup yields CDR1 WSHSY and CDR2 SAAADI. This sequence originates from a girl aged 2-17 years with multiple sclerosis. V is TRBV10-2 and J is TRBJ2-7; D perhaps matches TRBD1 (6 bases). The source material was blood. CDR3 residues: CASMDSSYEQYF. The DNA for the CDR3 is TGCGCCAGCATGGACAGCTCCTACGAGCAGTACTTC.